This passage covers 28 T cell receptor beta chains from one sample sequenced in a study of T cell responses to AZD1222 COVID-19 vaccine. Produced via immunoSEQ multiplex PCR; TCRdb's table is partial and in-frame only. The sample includes over 40,000 clones, 65% to 85% of them seen just once. Sample: peripheral blood, taken on day 0 of AZD1222 vaccination. Source of these receptors: an adult in good health.

The CDR3 spells CASSQTRDSNQPQHF. The CDR3 DNA reads as TGTGCCAGCTCACAGACCCGGGACAGCAATCAGCCCCAGCATTTT. The chain joins TRBV18 to TRBJ1-5, with a weak D call TRBD1 (5 bases). This CDR3 is 15 amino acids long. Germline-derived CDR1 and CDR2 are KGHSH and LQKENI. Trimming removed 4 bases at V and 1 base at J, with 11 bases between.

The rearrangement links TRBV28 to TRBJ1-2; TRBD1 agrees at 7 bases. The CDR3 is made up of 14 amino acids. Trimming cost V 4 bases and J 7 bases; bases outside gene matches: 9. From germline, CDR1 is MDHEN and CDR2 SYDVKM. The CDR3 spells CASSSPDRMRGYTF. CDR3 DNA sequence: TGTGCCAGCAGTTCCCCGGACAGGATGCGTGGCTACACCTTC.

This rearrangement joins TRBV19 to TRBJ2-7; TRBD1 matches 8 bases. The CDR3 consists of 16 residues. The V segment lost 5 bases and the J segment 0 bases; nucleotides outside the gene matches: 9. CDR1 is LNHDA and CDR2 is SQIVND in the germline V gene (reference sequence). The chain's CDR3 is CASSPEGQANSYEQYF. CDR3 nucleotide sequence: TGTGCCAGTAGTCCAGAGGGACAGGCGAACTCCTACGAGCAGTACTTC.

The chain has TRBV4-2 and TRBJ2-1, with D tentatively TRBD1 (6 bases). This CDR3 is 15 amino acids long. Germline CDR1 LGHNA, CDR2 YNFKEQ. The ends were cut back, 1 base at V and 4 bases at J, with 11 bases in the middle. CDR3: CASSQARDIYNEQFF. For the CDR3, the DNA is TGTGCCAGCAGCCAAGCCCGGGACATATACAATGAGCAGTTCTTC.

The table lists this clone with a count of one. The rearrangement links TRBV5-1 to TRBJ1-6, with a weak D call TRBD1 (5 bases). Trimming stripped 5 bases from V and 6 bases from J, with 15 bases between. Germline V gene lookup returns CDR1 SGHRS and CDR2 YFSETQ. The CDR3 runs 15 residues. CDR3 sequence: CASRASDGANSPLHF. For the CDR3, the DNA is TGCGCCAGCAGAGCATCTGACGGGGCTAATTCACCCCTCCACTTT.

The chain uses TRBV5-1 and TRBJ2-3, with D uncertain. Per germline, CDR1 SGHRS and CDR2 YFSETQ. This CDR3 has 11 amino acids. V dropped 0 bases and J dropped 8 bases, with 4 bases sitting between them. The CDR3 DNA sequence: TGCGCCAGCAGCTTGGGAGGTACGCAGTATTTT. Translated, it gives CASSLGGTQYF. Full variable domain (missing parts from reference TRBV5-1 and TRBJ2-3): KAGVTQTPRYLIKTRGQQVTLSCSPISGHRSVSWYQQTPGQGLQFLFEYFSETQRNKGNFPGRFSGRQFSNSRSEMNVSTLELGDSALYLCASSLGGTQYFGPGTRLTVL.

The gene calls are TRBV6-2 or TRBV6-3 and TRBJ2-7; TRBD1 agrees at 9 bases. Germline CDR1 reads MNHEY; CDR2 reads SVGEGT. The trim removed 0 bases at V and 5 bases at J, leaving 8 bases unmatched. The CDR3 extends over 16 amino acids. CDR3 sequence: CASSYSGQGNIHEQYF. The CDR3 region has the DNA TGTGCCAGCAGTTACTCGGGACAGGGCAATATCCACGAGCAGTACTTC.

V is TRBV6-5 and J is TRBJ2-7, with D hard to call. This CDR3 is 16 amino acids long. Deletions cut 0 bases from V and 1 base from J, with 13 bases between. Germline V CDR1 and CDR2: MNHEY, SVGAGI. CDR3 loop: CASSYSVWQESYEQYF. CDR3 in DNA: TGTGCCAGCAGTTACTCGGTTTGGCAGGAATCCTACGAGCAGTACTTC.

This rearrangement joins TRBV14 to TRBJ1-2; 9 bases match TRBD1. Germline loops: CDR1 SGHDN, CDR2 FVKESK. This CDR3 is 19 amino acids long. Losses at the gene ends were 0 bases for V and 4 bases for J; bases not matched to a gene: 15. The chain's CDR3 is CASSQDRLPRTGVFYGYTF. For the CDR3, the DNA is TGTGCCAGCAGCCAAGATCGATTGCCGAGGACAGGGGTCTTCTATGGCTACACCTTC.

The rearrangement links TRBV5-5 to TRBJ1-2; no reliable D call. The CDR3 has 16 residues. With 1 base removed from V and 5 bases from J, the gap between germline ends came to 18 bases. In germline, CDR1 is SGHKS, CDR2 YYEKEE (reference sequence). The CDR3 nucleotides are TGTGCCAGCAGCTTGTTAATCTGGCGGGCGGGGTATGGCTACACCTTC. As protein: CASSLLIWRAGYGYTF.

The chain combines TRBV25-1 with TRBJ2-2, with D hard to call. Germline assignment: CDR1 MGHDK and CDR2 SYGVNS. This CDR3 has 11 amino acids. Trimming pared 6 bases from V and 4 bases from J, leaving 3 bases between. DNA for the CDR3: TGTGCCAGCAGCCCCACCGGGGAGCTGTTTTTT. Its protein is CASSPTGELFF.

The V gene is TRBV5-4, the J gene TRBJ2-5; D uncertain. Germline CDR1 SGHNT, CDR2 YYREEE (reference sequence). The CDR3 has 16 amino acids. Trimming removed 0 bases from V and 4 bases from J, with 16 bases in between. The CDR3 coding sequence is TGTGCCAGCAGCTTGGGTGGGGAAGAGGCTAGAGAGACCCAGTACTTC. This gives the protein CASSLGGEEARETQYF. Combining the CDR3 with reference TRBV5-4 and TRBJ2-5 gives the whole variable domain ETGVTQSPTHLIKTRGQQVTLRCSSQSGHNTVSWYQQALGQGPQFIFQYYREEENGRGNFPPRFSGLQFPNYSSELNVNALELDDSALYLCASSLGGEEARETQYFGPGTRLLVL.

In the case of this clone: The same CDR3 arises from other DNA sequences in this sample as well. This sequence joins TRBV18 and TRBJ2-1, with 9 nucleotides matching TRBD2. V trimming: 1 base; J trimming: 3 bases; junction bases outside the gene matches: 1. The CDR3 sequence is 15 residues long. The germline CDR1 and CDR2 sequences are KGHSH and LQKENI. This CDR3 is CASSPRREGYNEQFF. CDR3 coding DNA: TGTGCCAGCTCACCACGGCGGGAGGGCTACAATGAGCAGTTCTTC.

The rearrangement uses TRBV27 and TRBJ1-2; 11 bases fit TRBD1. The germline CDR1 and CDR2 sequences are MNHEY and SMNVEV (reference sequence). J was trimmed by 5 bases and V by 0 bases; bases with no gene match: 5. The CDR3 has 16 amino acids. The CDR3 protein is CASSLSGQGAVYGYTF. For the CDR3, the DNA is TGTGCCAGCAGTTTATCCGGACAGGGGGCGGTTTATGGCTACACCTTC.

The rearrangement joins TRBV30 to TRBJ2-7; D perhaps matches TRBD2 (6 bases). Per the germline V gene, CDR1 is GTSNPN and CDR2 is SVGIG (reference sequence). The CDR3 contains 13 residues. Trimming took 0 bases from V and 2 from J, leaving 8 bases between them. CDR3 region: CAWSVGGPYEQYF. The CDR3 DNA sequence: TGTGCCTGGAGTGTAGGAGGGCCCTACGAGCAGTACTTC.

This chain joins TRBV9 and TRBJ2-5; D gene uncertain. The CDR3 has 16 residues. Germline CDR1 is SGDLS and CDR2 is YYNGEE. V was pared by 3 bases and J by 1 base, with 16 bases between. Here the CDR3 DNA reads TGTGCCAGCAGCGGGACCGCAACGGGCTCCCAAGAGACCCAGTACTTC. Its translation: CASSGTATGSQETQYF.

V usage is TRBV19 and J usage is TRBJ2-6; perhaps TRBD2 as D (6 bases). Germline CDR1 reads LNHDA; CDR2 reads SQIVND (reference sequence). The ends were cut back, 1 base at V and 1 base at J, with 8 bases in the middle. CDR3 size: 16 residues. The CDR3 coding sequence is TGTGCCAGTAGTATAGGGGGGAGGTCTGGGGCCAACGTCCTGACTTTC. This encodes CASSIGGRSGANVLTF.

This chain uses TRBV5-1 with TRBJ1-1; no clear D. Trimming removed 0 bases at V and 1 base at J, with 7 bases between. In germline, CDR1 is SGHRS, CDR2 YFSETQ. The CDR3 has 14 amino acids. This CDR3 reads CASSLDPTNTEAFF. The CDR3 DNA reads TGCGCCAGCAGCTTGGATCCCACGAACACTGAAGCTTTCTTT.

In nucleotides, the CDR3 is TGTGCCAGCAGTGTCCTTCCGGGACAGATCAACAATGAGCAGTTCTTC. It translates to CASSVLPGQINNEQFF. The gene calls are TRBV6-4 and TRBJ2-1; 7 bases are shared with TRBD1. Germline trimming cut 4 bases from V and 5 bases from J; bases unmatched to any gene: 11. The CDR3 is made up of 16 amino acids. Germline CDR1 and CDR2: MRHNA and SNTAGT.

The V and J genes are TRBV18 and TRBJ2-1; D ambiguous. Germline V CDR1 and CDR2: KGHSH, LQKENI. This CDR3 contains 13 residues. V shed 6 bases and J shed 5 bases, with 11 bases lying between them. CDR3 in amino acids: CASSPGDNNEQFF. The CDR3 nucleotides are TGTGCCAGCTCCCCGGGCGATAACAATGAGCAGTTCTTC.

The chain combines TRBV19 with TRBJ2-2, with 10 bases aligning to TRBD1. Germline CDR1 reads LNHDA; CDR2 reads SQIVND (reference sequence). The CDR3 sequence is 14 residues long. J was trimmed by 5 bases and V by 7 bases; bases with no gene match: 4. CDR3 DNA: TGTGCCAGTACCACGGGACAGGGGACCGGGGAGCTGTTTTTT. Translation gives CASTTGQGTGELFF.

V usage is TRBV7-3 and J usage is TRBJ1-1; D is unclear. Deletions cut 4 bases from V and 6 bases from J, with 12 bases between. From germline, CDR1 is SGHTA and CDR2 FQGTGA. The CDR3 is 13 residues long. Here the CDR3 reads CASSSLAGAEAFF. CDR3 nucleotides: TGTGCCAGCAGCTCATTGGCAGGCGCTGAAGCTTTCTTT.

This chain uses TRBV29-1 with TRBJ2-5, with 13 positions matching TRBD2. This CDR3 has 15 residues. The V gene end was trimmed by 7 bases and the J gene end by 1 base; junction bases not matched to a gene: 6. Germline V gene sequence: CDR1 SQVTM, CDR2 ANQGSEA. Written as DNA, the CDR3 is TGCAGCGCCGGGACTAGCGGGACCTCCCAAGAGACCCAGTACTTC. Translation: CSAGTSGTSQETQYF. The full variable domain, in which reference TRBV29-1 and TRBJ2-5 provide the parts outside the CDR3, is SAVISQKPSRDICQRGTSLTIQCQVDSQVTMMFWYRQQPGQSLTLIATANQGSEATYESGFVIDKFPISRPNLTFSTLTVSNMSPEDSSIYLCSAGTSGTSQETQYFGPGTRLLVL.

The chain has TRBV5-1 and TRBJ2-1; a weak D match, TRBD2 (5 bases). The CDR3 has 19 residues. Germline lookup yields CDR1 SGHRS and CDR2 YFSETQ. Trimming removed 5 bases at V and 4 bases at J, with 28 bases between. As DNA, the CDR3 is TGCGCCAGCAGTTTGATCTATATTTCGGGGATGCCGAATTACAATGAGCAGTTCTTC. Amino acids: CASSLIYISGMPNYNEQFF.

The chain couples TRBV14 to TRBJ1-3; D is uncertain. In germline, CDR1 is SGHDN, CDR2 FVKESK. V was clipped by 2 bases and J by 4 bases, with 15 bases between them. CDR3 length: 16 residues. CDR3 region: CASSQSLPTLGNTIYF. In nucleotides, the CDR3 is TGTGCCAGCAGCCAAAGTCTTCCCACTCTGGGAAACACCATATATTTT.

The chain couples TRBV29-1 to TRBJ2-7, with 9 bases matching TRBD2. Trimming cost V 7 bases and J 4 bases; bases outside gene matches: 2. Germline CDR1 and CDR2: SQVTM and ANQGSEA. This CDR3 comprises 11 residues. The CDR3, as DNA: TGCAGCGGTACTAGCGGGTACGAGCAGTACTTC. Protein product: CSGTSGYEQYF.

The V and J genes are TRBV5-4 and TRBJ1-2; TRBD1 might be the D (5 bases). V was pared by 2 bases and J by 3 bases, with 8 bases between. Per germline, CDR1 SGHNT and CDR2 YYREEE (reference sequence). The CDR3 consists of 13 residues. CDR3 amino acids: CASSFKGHYGYTF. The DNA of the CDR3 is TGTGCCAGCAGCTTCAAGGGGCACTATGGCTACACCTTC.

The V gene is TRBV30, the J gene TRBJ1-5, with TRBD1 identical over 7 bases. Trimming cost V 2 bases and J 4 bases; bases outside gene matches: 8. This CDR3 contains 15 residues. Germline CDR1 reads GTSNPN; CDR2 reads SVGIG (reference sequence). In DNA, the CDR3 is TGTGCCTGGAGTACACAGGGGATGGGAAATCAGCCCCAGCATTTT. Its protein is CAWSTQGMGNQPQHF.